Listed below are T cell receptor beta chains from one sample, sequenced in a study of chemoradiotherapy in HPV16-positive cancers. The repertoire was sequenced with immunoSEQ multiplex PCR; TCRdb's copy has only in-frame clones and lacks some. The data contain 30,000 to 35,000 clones, about 88% of them singletons. The material sequenced was blood, taken from a patient who underwent chemoradiotherapy. All receptors derive from a human donor with HPV-associated anogenital cancer. Each CDR3 is given with its conserved first and last residue. A D gene is named only where the DNA matches it firmly. Only some rows state a clone size, as once, few, many or a class for expanded clones.

-	TRBV28	TRBJ1-2	-	CASSAGANYGYTF	TGTGCCAGCAGTGCGGGGGCTAACTATGGCTACACCTTC
few	TRBV7-9	TRBJ1-6	TRBD1	CASSAKRQGRVRYSPLHF	TGTGCCAGCAGCGCCAAGCGACAGGGTAGAGTTCGGTATTCACCCCTCCACTTT
-	TRBV7-2	TRBJ2-4	TRBD1	CASHTGTGAKNIQYF	TGTGCCAGCCATACGGGGACAGGGGCCAAAAACATTCAGTACTTC
-	TRBV7-2	TRBJ2-5	TRBD1	CASSLNQGQGLETQYF	TGTGCCAGCAGCTTGAATCAGGGACAGGGCCTCGAGACCCAGTACTTC
-	TRBV15	TRBJ1-2	-	CATSRGGVDYGYTF	TGTGCCACCAGCAGAGGGGGGGTTGACTATGGCTACACCTTC
-	TRBV9	TRBJ1-6	-	CASSSQQGSQPLHF	TGTGCCAGCAGCTCGCAACAGGGATCGCAACCCCTCCACTTT
once	TRBV11-2	TRBJ1-6	-	CASSLDWAGFNSPLHF	TGTGCCAGCAGCTTAGATTGGGCAGGGTTTAATTCACCCCTCCACTTT
once	TRBV5-6	TRBJ2-7	-	CASSSGTYEQYF	TGTGCCAGCAGCTCAGGTACCTACGAGCAGTACTTC
-	TRBV19	TRBJ1-5	TRBD1	CASSIVGQGRQQPQHF	TGTGCCAGTAGTATTGTGGGACAGGGTCGGCAGCAGCCCCAGCATTTT
-	TRBV7-9	TRBJ1-6	-	CASSFQSARNSPLHF	TGTGCCAGCAGCTTTCAATCGGCCCGGAATTCACCCCTCCACTTT
-	TRBV11-1	TRBJ2-5	TRBD1	CASSVQGLKTQYF	TGTGCCAGCAGCGTACAGGGGCTTAAGACCCAGTACTTC
-	TRBV6-5	TRBJ1-2	-	CASSSPGQSYGYTF	TGTGCCAGCAGTTCCCCAGGACAGTCCTATGGCTACACCTTC
-	TRBV7-2	TRBJ2-2	TRBD2	CASSGGLGAGELFF	TGTGCCAGCAGCGGCGGACTAGGGGCCGGGGAGCTGTTTTTT
once	TRBV29-1	TRBJ1-3	-	CSVRQVSGNTIYF	TGCAGCGTTCGACAGGTCTCTGGAAACACCATATATTTT
-	TRBV25-1	TRBJ1-6	-	CASSGDSIYNSPLHF	TGTGCCAGCAGTGGAGACAGCATCTATAATTCACCCCTCCACTTT
-	TRBV10-3	TRBJ1-4	-	CAISGGDGSNEKLFF	TGTGCCATCAGTGGGGGGGACGGCTCTAATGAAAAACTGTTTTTT
-	TRBV5-6	TRBJ1-3	-	CASSLLGYGNTIYF	TGTGCCAGCAGCTTGTTAGGGTACGGAAACACCATATATTTT
-	TRBV2	TRBJ1-3	-	CASSPTLGAAGNTIYF	TGTGCCAGCAGTCCCACCTTGGGGGCGGCTGGAAACACCATATATTTT
-	TRBV19	TRBJ1-4	-	CASSIGRGPNEKLFF	TGTGCCAGTAGTATTGGCAGGGGTCCTAATGAAAAACTGTTTTTT
-	TRBV2	TRBJ1-6	-	CASSEVPSNSPLHF	TGTGCCAGCAGTGAAGTGCCAAGTAATTCACCCCTCCACTTT
-	TRBV5-1	TRBJ1-2	-	CASSSNREGYTF	TGCGCCAGCAGCTCTAACAGGGAGGGCTACACCTTC
few	TRBV14	TRBJ2-4	TRBD1	CASSSTGDGTNIQYF	TGTGCCAGCAGCTCCACAGGGGATGGTACGAACATTCAGTACTTC
-	TRBV23-1	TRBJ2-6	-	CASSQDSSGANVLTF	TGCGCCAGCAGCCAGGACTCCTCTGGGGCCAACGTCCTGACTTTC
medium-sized	TRBV6-1	TRBJ1-6	-	CASSDRDNSPLHF	TGTGCCAGCAGTGACAGGGATAATTCACCCCTCCACTTT
-	TRBV7-9	TRBJ2-2	TRBD1	CASTPSMRTGPTGELFF	TGTGCCAGCACCCCTTCCATGAGGACAGGGCCGACCGGGGAGCTGTTTTTT
-	TRBV5-1	TRBJ2-7	TRBD2	CASSLTSGVSYEQYF	TGCGCCAGCAGCTTGACTAGCGGAGTATCCTACGAGCAGTACTTC
-	TRBV5-6	TRBJ2-2	-	CAAGSGGRVTGELFF	TGTGCCGCCGGGAGTGGGGGCAGGGTGACCGGGGAGCTGTTTTTT
-	TRBV5-4	TRBJ2-3	-	CASSNYQGVTDTQYF	TGTGCCAGCAGTAATTACCAGGGTGTCACAGATACGCAGTATTTT
-	TRBV11-2	TRBJ1-2	TRBD1	CASSLETGRGYTF	TGTGCCAGCAGCTTAGAGACAGGGAGAGGCTACACCTTC
-	TRBV11-3	TRBJ2-1	TRBD2	CASSLLAGGHNEQFF	TGTGCCAGCAGCCTTCTAGCGGGGGGCCACAATGAGCAGTTCTTC
-	TRBV18	TRBJ1-6	TRBD1	CASSVTGQGDSPLHF	TGTGCCAGCTCCGTAACAGGGCAGGGGGATTCACCCCTCCACTTT
-	TRBV5-4	TRBJ1-5	-	CASSLAQPQHF	TGTGCCAGCAGCTTGGCTCAGCCCCAGCATTTT
-	TRBV2	TRBJ2-7	TRBD1	CASSEGQGDYEQYF	TGTGCCAGCAGTGAGGGACAGGGGGACTACGAGCAGTACTTC
-	TRBV5-6	TRBJ2-7	-	CASSKNYEQYF	TGTGCCAGCAGCAAGAACTACGAGCAGTACTTC
-	TRBV7-8	TRBJ1-4	-	CASSRSEVGRASEKLFF	TGTGCCAGCAGCCGCTCGGAGGTGGGCAGGGCTAGTGAAAAACTGTTTTTT
-	TRBV28	TRBJ1-1	-	CASSLIRTEAFF	TGTGCCAGCAGTTTAATCAGGACTGAAGCTTTCTTT
-	TRBV19	TRBJ2-2	-	CASNDGPGELFF	TGTGCCAGTAATGACGGCCCCGGGGAGCTGTTTTTT
-	TRBV13	TRBJ2-2	-	CASSHRGQATPNTGELFF	TGTGCCAGCAGCCACCGGGGGCAGGCGACCCCGAACACCGGGGAGCTGTTTTTT
-	TRBV6-5	TRBJ2-1	-	CASSYFSGSGNEQFF	TGTGCCAGCAGTTATTTTAGCGGATCCGGGAATGAGCAGTTCTTC
-	TRBV28	TRBJ2-7	TRBD1	CASLGTGDTYEQYF	TGTGCCAGCTTGGGTACAGGGGACACCTACGAGCAGTACTTC
-	TRBV7-2	TRBJ2-5	-	CASSPGETQYF	TGTGCCAGCAGCCCGGGAGAGACCCAGTACTTC
-	TRBV6-5	TRBJ2-7	-	CASSYSQGSTYEQYF	TGTGCCAGCAGTTACTCGCAGGGATCTACCTACGAGCAGTACTTC
few	TRBV5-1	TRBJ2-7	TRBD1	CASSRTGTGSEQYF	TGCGCCAGCAGCCGGACCGGGACAGGGAGCGAGCAGTACTTC
-	TRBV7-2	TRBJ2-7	TRBD2	CASSLGPTGGGQYF	TGTGCCAGCAGCTTAGGACCTACGGGGGGAGGGCAGTACTTC
-	TRBV7-9	TRBJ2-7	TRBD2	CASSLGGGSSYEQYF	TGTGCCAGCAGCTTGGGCGGGGGGAGCTCCTACGAGCAGTACTTC